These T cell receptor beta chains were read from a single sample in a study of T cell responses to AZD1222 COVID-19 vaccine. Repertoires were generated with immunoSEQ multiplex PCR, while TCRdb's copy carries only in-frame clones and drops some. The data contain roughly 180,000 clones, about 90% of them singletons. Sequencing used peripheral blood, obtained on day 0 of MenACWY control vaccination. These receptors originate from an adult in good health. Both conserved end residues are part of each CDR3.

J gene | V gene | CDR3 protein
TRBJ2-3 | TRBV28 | CASRDRDRGLDTQYF
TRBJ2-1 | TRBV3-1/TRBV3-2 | CASSQKGGNEQFF
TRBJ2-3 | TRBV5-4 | CASSLLGTSTDTQYF
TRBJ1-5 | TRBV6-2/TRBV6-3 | CASSPGQGANQPQHF
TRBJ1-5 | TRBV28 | CASSPSDSTYSNQPQHF
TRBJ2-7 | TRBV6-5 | CASRAGTGSTYEQYF
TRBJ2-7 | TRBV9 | CASSQMDTWSYEQYF
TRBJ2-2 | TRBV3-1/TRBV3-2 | CASSPRAYTGELFF
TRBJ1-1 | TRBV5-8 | CASRPPGGTEAFF
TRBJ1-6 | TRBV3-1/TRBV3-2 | CASSQGSGVSSPLHF
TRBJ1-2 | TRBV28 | CASRRVSRGYGYTF
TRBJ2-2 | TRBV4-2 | CASSPLEGRGPAGELFF
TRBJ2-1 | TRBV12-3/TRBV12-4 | CASSNGLELEQFF
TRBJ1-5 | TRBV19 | CASSPIEGQPQHF
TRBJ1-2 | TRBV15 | CATSGDRIGGYTF
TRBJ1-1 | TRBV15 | CATSRDEGDLEAFF
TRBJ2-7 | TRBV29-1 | CSVESGQGGAYEQYF
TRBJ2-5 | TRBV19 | CASSRSNPQETQYF
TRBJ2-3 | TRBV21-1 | CASSNERSDRSTDTQYF
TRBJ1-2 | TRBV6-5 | CAAEGRGHGYTF
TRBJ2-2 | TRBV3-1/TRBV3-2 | CASSRDRGKTGELFF
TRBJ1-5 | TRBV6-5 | CASKGQGNTQPQHF
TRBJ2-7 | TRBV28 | CASSLRGQGYEQYF
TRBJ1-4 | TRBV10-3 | CAISQGAEKKLFF
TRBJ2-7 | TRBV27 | CASSSFTGLEQYF
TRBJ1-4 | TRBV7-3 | CASSLPRPTDATNEKLFF
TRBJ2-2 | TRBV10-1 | CASRGGNTGELFF
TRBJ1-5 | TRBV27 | CASSLSTSVNQPQHF
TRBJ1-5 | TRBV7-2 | CASSLEPGQGSQPQHF
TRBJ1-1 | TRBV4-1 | CASSTRQGLNTEAFF
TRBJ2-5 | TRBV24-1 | CATSEGTSGGWETQYF
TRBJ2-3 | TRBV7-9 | CASSSGGTGADTQYF
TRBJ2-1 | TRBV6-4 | CASSPTGDIKLF
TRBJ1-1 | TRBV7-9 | CASSLGGTGGTEAFF